This T cell receptor (beta chain) came from a study of identical twins (dated by TCRdb to 2016 to 2017). Background for the entire study: TCR alpha and beta repertoires from monozygotic twins, unrelated adults of various ages and cord blood were deep-sequenced to test whether fetal clonotypes persist. To rule out contamination, replicate twin experiments were performed at different times with different library preparation protocols.

From V the trimming removes 5 bases and from J it removes 7 bases, while the gene matches leave 12 bases of the junction unaccounted for. From a lookup of the germline V gene, CDR1 and CDR2 are SGHTA and FQGTGA. Its CDR3 holds 16 amino acids, cysteine through phenylalanine. Only the CDR3 part of the read is kept: 48 bases, read in frame from the first base. In this sample, this clonotype turned up a few times. Its antigen remains undetermined. No quality values exist for individual bases; no much larger clone is one base distant. Library construction relied on 5' RACE. The sequencer listed for this sample is Illumina HiSeq 2000. A universal primer binding site was added through template switching, and the final cDNA carried a unique molecular identifier so that TCR cDNA molecules could be counted accurately. Specific primers in the conserved constant-segment region were used to synthesize first-strand cDNA for the TCR alpha and beta chains. To control for contamination, every cDNA library was double barcoded, receiving both a SMART-Mk sample barcode and Illumina barcodes. Two successive PCR steps introduced TruSeq adapter sequences along with Illumina sample barcodes. TCR alpha and beta cDNA libraries were sequenced on the Illumina HiSeq platform with custom primers. The authors' pipeline ran thus. MiGEC processed the raw reads to extract unique molecular identifiers, while MiXCR was used to determine the CDR3 positions. Recombination models were inferred per individual with the repgenHMM and IGoR tools using an EM algorithm. Shared clonotypes were analyzed with the tcR package in R, and sharing was normalized by the product of cloneset sizes. Out-of-frame nonproductive sequences were analyzed to study raw recombination free of thymic and clonal selection effects. The public reads were reprocessed in TCRdb via fastp at Q25 and MiXCR, keeping in-frame beta chains. Rows merge per CDR3 protein into single entries with the most common DNA and genes. It is TCRdb's table, rather than the study itself, that gives the V and J calls and clone size. The sample contains a few hundred thousand distinct CDR3 sequences, roughly 26% of them found a single time. Clones ranked in the top ten supply roughly 2.8% of the sample.

What the research found in general, with its limitations: Out-of-frame TCR alpha sequences shared between twins showed an excess of low generation-probability sequences compared with coincidental sharing between unrelated individuals. In monozygotic twins, out-of-frame TCR alpha sharing was systematically underestimated by recombination models, although the models agreed with sharing between unrelated individuals. A weaker excess of twin sharing was found in beta out-of-frame sequences because the signal-to-noise ratio was lowered by fewer shared sequences. Because the same donors could not be followed over many years, conclusions were based on cross-sectional statistical analysis. Zero-insertion analyses could be partly confounded by invariant T cells such as MAIT and iNKT, although diverse VJ usage argued against such confounding for most clonotypes. Fewer insertions were carried by abundant cord blood beta clonotypes, a similar but weaker trend appeared in young adult naive repertoires, and no such trend appeared in memory repertoires.

Every donor in the study was a healthy Caucasian. Three pairs of female monozygotic twins, all aged about 18 to 29 years, made up the twin cohort. Positive isolation kits from Invitrogen were used to isolate the CD4+ and CD8+ T cell populations. This same sample was also part of a study on T cells expressing NK-cell markers. The second study's authors report: Three sorted T-cell subsets (CD3+CD56+NKG2C+, CD3+CD56+NKG2C- and CD3+CD56-NKG2C+) from under 10 donors had their TCR beta-chain repertoires profiled. Seven of the eight sequenced donors were HCMV-seropositive and one was HCMV-seronegative. In several experiments an anti-gammadeltaTCR antibody was added to restrict sorting to alphabetaTCR-expressing T cells. For 6 or 7 donors, the dominant CD3+CD56+NKG2C+ clonotypes were among the top 10 CD8+ clonotypes and accounted for about 1.0-7.5% of CD8+ T cells. Those dominant clonotypes were again the most abundant among CD3+CD56-NKG2C+ cells in a handful of donors, at about 28.3-60.1%. It remained unclear whether the expanded NKG2C-expressing T cell clones were specific for HCMV antigens. All eight donors whose samples were sequenced were randomly selected healthy volunteers, three of them men and five women. HCMV-specific IgG was detected in serum with a commercial ELISA kit to determine HCMV serostatus. Reads were demultiplexed and grouped by UMI with MIGEC, and clonotypes were assembled and quantified with MiTCR. Only TCR cDNA sequences supported by at least two reads were kept to exclude erroneous sequences. The tcR package was used for downstream repertoire analysis, and clonotypes were matched between fractions using CDR3 nucleotide sequence together with V segment. VDJmatch was used to annotate antigen specificity against VDJdb, with one amino acid substitution allowed in CDR3.

Sequencing was performed on CD4+ T cells sorted from blood. This TCR was sampled from a woman aged 18-29 years in good health. The chain was built from TRBV7-3 and TRBJ2-3; 10 nucleotides in the junction match TRBD2. The DNA reads as follows: TGTGCCAGCAGCCCCTTGGCTAGCGGGGGTATGCATACGCAGTATTTT. This is translated as CASSPLASGGMHTQYF.